This T cell receptor beta chain was identified in a study of T cells after yellow fever vaccination. CDR1 MNHNY and CDR2 SVGAGI come from the germline V gene (reference sequence). Trimming cost V 4 bases and J 6 bases; bases outside gene matches: 13. This CDR3 has 17 residues. Each CDR3 protein gets one entry after TCRdb re-called the 5' RACE reads with MiXCR. The data contain about 130,000 distinct CDR3 sequences, over 8% of them singletons. This TCR derives from a young man who received the YFV17D yellow fever vaccine. V usage is TRBV6-6 and J usage is TRBJ1-5; 9 bases match TRBD1. The starting material was CD8+ T cells sorted from PBMCs, obtained on the day of the yellow fever booster vaccination. The CDR3 nucleotides read TGTGCCAGCAGTTCCCCGCGGGACAGGGTAAATCGTCAGCCCCAGCATTTT. It codes for CASSSPRDRVNRQPQHF.